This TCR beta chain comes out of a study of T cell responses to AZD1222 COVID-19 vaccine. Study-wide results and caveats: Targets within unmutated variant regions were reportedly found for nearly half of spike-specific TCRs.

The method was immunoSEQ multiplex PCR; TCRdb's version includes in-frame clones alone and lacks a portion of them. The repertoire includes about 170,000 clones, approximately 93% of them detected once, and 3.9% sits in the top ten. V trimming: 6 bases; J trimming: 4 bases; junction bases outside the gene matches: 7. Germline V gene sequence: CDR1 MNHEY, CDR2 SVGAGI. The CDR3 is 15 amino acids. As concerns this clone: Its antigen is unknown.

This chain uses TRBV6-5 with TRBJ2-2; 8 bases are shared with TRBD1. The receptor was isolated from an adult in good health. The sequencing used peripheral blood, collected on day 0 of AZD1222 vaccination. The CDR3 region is CASRGQGAITGELFF. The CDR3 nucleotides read TGTGCCAGCAGGGGTCAGGGGGCTATCACCGGGGAGCTGTTTTTT.